The sample holds one count of the clone carrying this T cell receptor (beta chain). Repertoires were generated with immunoSEQ multiplex PCR, while TCRdb's copy carries only in-frame clones and drops some. Of roughly 400,000 clones detected, roughly nine tenths appear once; the ten largest clones hold 1.5% to 2%. This record belongs to a study of blood T cell repertoires in COVID-19. Across the whole study: Samples taken during acute and convalescent COVID-19 were collected in the United States, Italy and Spain.

Germline CDR1 SGHAT, CDR2 FQNNGV. This CDR3 is 17 amino acids long. The V gene end was trimmed by 1 base and the J gene end by 8 bases; junction bases not matched to a gene: 12. Before being deemed recovered, Cohort 3 donors had two negative PCRs, clearance, or symptom resolution. V usage is TRBV11-2 and J usage is TRBJ1-4, with TRBD1 matching over 8 bases. What was sequenced was PBMCs or T cells enriched from blood (not recorded which). This TCR derives from a woman in her twenties or thirties who had recovered from COVID-19. CDR3 region: CASSLVTGGGSFEKLFF. CDR3 DNA: TGTGCCAGCAGCTTAGTTACAGGGGGAGGGTCGTTCGAAAAACTGTTTTTT.